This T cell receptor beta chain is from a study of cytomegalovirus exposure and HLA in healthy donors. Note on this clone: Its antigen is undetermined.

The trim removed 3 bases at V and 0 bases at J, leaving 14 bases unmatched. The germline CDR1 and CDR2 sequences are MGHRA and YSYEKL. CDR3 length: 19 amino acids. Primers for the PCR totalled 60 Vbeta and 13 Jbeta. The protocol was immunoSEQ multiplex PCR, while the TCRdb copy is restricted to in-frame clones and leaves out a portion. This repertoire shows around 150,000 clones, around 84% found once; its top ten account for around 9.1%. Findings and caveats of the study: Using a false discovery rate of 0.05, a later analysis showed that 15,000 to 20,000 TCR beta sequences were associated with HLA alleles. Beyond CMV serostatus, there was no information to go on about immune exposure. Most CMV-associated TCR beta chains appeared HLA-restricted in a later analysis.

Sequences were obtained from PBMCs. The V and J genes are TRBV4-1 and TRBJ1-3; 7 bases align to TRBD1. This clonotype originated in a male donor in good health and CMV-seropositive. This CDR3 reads CASSQPGTVSKDSGNTIYF. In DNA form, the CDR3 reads TGCGCCAGCAGCCAGCCCGGGACAGTTTCTAAAGACTCTGGAAACACCATATATTTT.